This TCR beta chain is from a study of cytomegalovirus exposure and HLA in healthy donors. Study-level background: In a previous analysis, 120 million or so unique TCR beta sequences were found from about 179 million T cells. Study results and limitations: The listing of roughly 160 TCR beta chains classed them as cytomegalovirus-associated. TCR beta V- and J-gene trimming, according to a later analysis, was linked to a missense DCLRE1C variant. The authors confirmed in vitro that three CMV-associated chains were specific for CMV antigens.

Germline V gene lookup returns CDR1 PRHDT and CDR2 FYEKMQ (reference sequence). This CDR3 comprises 13 residues. V lost 1 base to trimming and J lost 5 bases, with 6 bases between them. The PCR contained 60 Vbeta and 13 Jbeta primers. Assay: immunoSEQ multiplex PCR; the TCRdb copy retains only in-frame clones and omits some. This sample has 85,000 to 95,000 clones, with 65% to 75% found just once. The table lists this clone with a few counts. Antigen: not known. The TCR sequence derives from a young man in good health and CMV-seropositive. The chain carries TRBV13 and TRBJ2-1; D remains unclear. Sequencing was done on a sample of PBMCs. The CDR3 DNA is TGTGCCAGCAGCTTAGACAGAAACAATGAGCAGTTCTTC. Its protein is CASSLDRNNEQFF.